This T cell receptor (beta chain) originates from a study of shared T cell receptors in the human thymus. Germline-derived CDR1 and CDR2 are SEHNR and FQNEAQ (reference sequence). This CDR3 contains 15 residues. Trimming shortened V by 10 bases and J by 4 bases, and 20 bases separated the two germline ends. This clone was seen more than once but under ten times. Clones were sequenced by immunoSEQ multiplex PCR, and TCRdb holds only the in-frame ones, with some missing. The data hold approximately 760,000 clones, with 80% to 90% observed a single time. These sequences were also reported in another study, on human thymus T cells. Turning to that study: Thymus tissue was removed during corrective cardiac surgery. Apparent skewing of V and J gene usage characterized both thymic and blood repertoires.

The TCR originated in a girl in the first two years of life with a congenital heart defect. Sequenced material: thymocytes. J is TRBJ1-3 and V is TRBV7-9, with D maybe TRBD1 (5 bases). The CDR3 region is CATLSGTLTGNTIYF. The CDR3 DNA reads as TGTGCCACCCTCTCCGGGACTCTAACGGGAAACACCATATATTTT.